This TCR beta chain was sequenced during a study of blood T cell repertoires in COVID-19. This clone was observed once. This CDR3 comprises 16 residues. Germline trimming cut 0 bases from V and 8 bases from J; bases unmatched to any gene: 8. Looked up from germline, CDR1 is SGHRS and CDR2 is YFSETQ. In the original analysis: From reference gene primer amplification, estimates of nucleated cell counts were derived. The table came from immunoSEQ multiplex PCR; TCRdb's copy has only in-frame clones and leaves some out. D and trimming were read from the DNA, whereas the V and J calls and clone size are those reported in that table. The profile shows under 120,000 clones, 80% to 90% of them singletons.

The chain uses TRBV5-1 and TRBJ1-4; 9 bases line up with TRBD1. The clonotype was recovered from a woman at least 80 years old with acute or convalescent COVID-19. Sequencing input: peripheral blood. The CDR3 protein is CASSLALQGAGEKLFF. The CDR3, as DNA: TGCGCCAGCAGCTTGGCCCTACAGGGGGCTGGCGAAAAACTGTTTTTT.